This T cell receptor (beta chain) was obtained from a study of cytomegalovirus exposure and HLA in healthy donors. Overall study findings and caveats: Most of the TCR beta V segments (in an earlier analysis) were productive either about 87% or about 30% of the time.

Details on this clone: Its specificity is not known.

Researchers ran the PCR with 60 Vbeta and 13 Jbeta primers. Generated by immunoSEQ multiplex PCR, the TCRdb table keeps only in-frame clones and is missing some. The profile shows approximately 150,000 clones, about 64% of them singletons. Germline V CDR1 and CDR2: SQVTM, ANQGSEA. The V end lost 4 bases, the J end lost 5 bases, and 14 bases lay between the germline ends. The CDR3 spans 14 residues. This chain uses TRBV29-1 with TRBJ2-2, with TRBD2 as a possible D gene (6 bases). This receptor was identified in a woman aged 55-75 years in good health and CMV-seropositive. The sequenced sample consisted of PBMCs. The CDR3 reads CSVVTSINTGELFF. CDR3 bases: TGCAGCGTTGTTACTAGCATCAATACCGGGGAGCTGTTTTTT.